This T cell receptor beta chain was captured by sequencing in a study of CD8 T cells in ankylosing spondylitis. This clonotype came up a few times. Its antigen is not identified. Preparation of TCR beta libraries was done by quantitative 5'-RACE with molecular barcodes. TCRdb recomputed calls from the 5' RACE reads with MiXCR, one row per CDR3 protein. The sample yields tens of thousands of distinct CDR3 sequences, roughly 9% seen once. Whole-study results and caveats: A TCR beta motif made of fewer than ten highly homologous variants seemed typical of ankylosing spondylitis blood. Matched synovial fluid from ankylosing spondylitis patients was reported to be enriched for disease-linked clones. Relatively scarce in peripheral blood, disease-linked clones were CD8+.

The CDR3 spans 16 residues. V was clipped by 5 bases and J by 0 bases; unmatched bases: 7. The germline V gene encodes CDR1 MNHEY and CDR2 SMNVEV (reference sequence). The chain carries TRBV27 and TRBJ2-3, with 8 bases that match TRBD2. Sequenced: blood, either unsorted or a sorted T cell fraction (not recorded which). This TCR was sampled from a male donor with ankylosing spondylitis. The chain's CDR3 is CASSPFREGSTDTQYF. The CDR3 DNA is TGTGCCAGCAGTCCGTTTCGGGAGGGAAGCACAGATACGCAGTATTTT.